A single sample is the source of the 24 T cell receptor beta chains below, sequenced in a study of OX40 agonist ivuxolimab in advanced cancers. The data were produced by immunoSEQ multiplex PCR, yet TCRdb's version contains in-frame clones alone and is incomplete. Of some 71,000 clones in the sample, around 90% are singletons; the top ten hold just over 14%. The sample in question was CD4+ or CD8+ T cells sorted from blood, obtained in a trial of the OX40 agonist ivuxolimab. These receptors all come from an adult with an advanced solid tumor such as melanoma, head and neck, liver or kidney cancer.

V is TRBV19 and J is TRBJ2-7; 10 positions agree with TRBD1. This CDR3 spans 15 amino acids. The V segment lost 6 bases and the J segment 4 bases; nucleotides outside the gene matches: 9. Germline V gives CDR1 LNHDA, CDR2 SQIVND (reference sequence). The DNA for the CDR3 is TGTGCCAGTAGCAGCCGACAGGGGGCGAGGTACGAGCAGTACTTC. This encodes CASSSRQGARYEQYF.

In DNA, the CDR3 is TGTGCCAGCAGCTTATCCAGTGAGACCCAGTACTTC. This translates into CASSLSSETQYF. The J gene is TRBJ2-5, the V gene TRBV7-9; D unclear. The germline V gene encodes CDR1 SEHNR and CDR2 FQNEAQ (reference sequence). The CDR3 totals 12 residues. V dropped 2 bases and J dropped 5 bases, with 6 bases sitting between them. The whole variable domain, remainder taken from reference TRBV7-9 and TRBJ2-5, is DTGVSQNPRHKITKRGQNVTFRCDPISEHNRLYWYRQTLGQGPEFLTYFQNEAQLEKSRLLSDRFSAERPKGSFSTLEIQRTEQGDSAMYLCASSLSSETQYFGPGTRLLVL.

This chain links TRBV13 with TRBJ2-7; D unclear. Germline V CDR1 and CDR2: PRHDT, FYEKMQ (reference sequence). The CDR3 contains 14 residues. V was shortened by 5 bases and J by 6 bases, with 17 bases between the two germline ends. The CDR3 protein is CASSPQPVGSEQYF. For the CDR3, the DNA is TGTGCCAGCAGCCCTCAGCCGGTTGGTTCCGAGCAGTACTTC.

V is TRBV27 and J is TRBJ1-5; D remains unclear. Germline assignment: CDR1 MNHEY and CDR2 SMNVEV (reference sequence). This CDR3 spans 14 amino acids. V was trimmed by 5 bases and J by 0 bases, leaving 8 bases between them. CDR3 in amino acids: CASSPTYSNQPQHF. The CDR3 DNA follows: TGTGCCAGCAGTCCCACATATAGCAATCAGCCCCAGCATTTT.

V is TRBV6-6 and J is TRBJ2-3, with 9 bases lining up with TRBD1. V trimming: 3 bases; J trimming: 3 bases; junction bases outside the gene matches: 4. The length of the CDR3 is 15 residues. The V gene's germline CDR1 is MNHNY and CDR2 SVGAGI (reference sequence). The CDR3 coding sequence is TGTGCCAGCAGTTATCCGACAGGGGGTACAGATACGCAGTATTTT. Protein: CASSYPTGGTDTQYF.

V is TRBV9 and J is TRBJ2-7, with no clear D. This CDR3 spans 15 amino acids. With 0 bases removed from V and 0 bases from J, the gap between germline ends came to 10 bases. The germline V gene encodes CDR1 SGDLS and CDR2 YYNGEE. The CDR3 loop reads CASSVGLPSSYEQYF. Here the CDR3 DNA reads TGTGCCAGCAGCGTAGGCCTCCCTAGCTCCTACGAGCAGTACTTC.

Here the CDR3 reads CASSSMTGSDEQYF. In DNA, the CDR3 is TGTGCCAGCAGTTCAATGACAGGGTCGGACGAGCAGTACTTC. This chain joins TRBV6-1 and TRBJ2-7; 7 nucleotides align to TRBD1. The CDR3 is 14 residues long. The V gene end was trimmed by 5 bases and the J gene end by 5 bases; junction bases not matched to a gene: 9. Germline V lookup: CDR1 MNHNS, CDR2 SASEGT.

In its sample, this clone was seen a few times. This chain joins TRBV28 and TRBJ2-1; no firm D call. The CDR3 is 12 residues long. The germline gives CDR1 MDHEN, CDR2 SYDVKM. Trimming cost V 3 bases and J 10 bases, with 10 bases left between them. The CDR3 bases are TGTGCCAGCAGTTTTTGGACGCGCGAGCAGTTCTTC. Amino acids: CASSFWTREQFF.

The V call is TRBV4-3, the J call TRBJ2-7, with 12 bases that match TRBD2. V was pared by 6 bases and J by 3 bases, with 3 bases of the junction left unmatched. The length of the CDR3 is 14 residues. Germline values: CDR1 LGHNA, CDR2 YSLEER. This CDR3 is CASSRLAGVYEQYF. Here the CDR3 DNA reads TGCGCCAGCAGTCGACTAGCGGGAGTCTACGAGCAGTACTTC.

The chain joins TRBV27 to TRBJ2-7; TRBD1 matches 8 bases. Germline CDR1 and CDR2: MNHEY and SMNVEV (reference sequence). V lost 1 base and J lost 5; bases outside the gene matches: 10. The CDR3 length is 16 residues. CDR3 bases: TGTGCCAGCAGTTTATGGGGGACAGGCGTCCCAGACGAGCAGTACTTC. It encodes CASSLWGTGVPDEQYF.

V and J are TRBV19 and TRBJ2-7, with unresolved D. Germline lookup yields CDR1 LNHDA and CDR2 SQIVND (reference sequence). Trimming shortened V by 3 bases and J by 1 base, and 10 bases separated the two germline ends. The CDR3 is made up of 14 amino acids. The CDR3 is CASSISPESYEQYF. As DNA, the CDR3 is TGTGCCAGTAGTATTTCGCCCGAATCCTACGAGCAGTACTTC.

The genes are TRBV4-2 and TRBJ1-2; a possible D gene is TRBD1 (6 bases). V shed 4 bases and J shed 8 bases, with 14 bases lying between them. Germline values: CDR1 LGHNA, CDR2 YNFKEQ. This CDR3 has 13 amino acids. The CDR3 loop reads CASSPMTGRGYTF. The CDR3, as DNA: TGTGCCAGCAGCCCCATGACAGGTAGGGGCTACACCTTC.

The V and J genes are TRBV7-8 and TRBJ2-5, with 9 bases fitting TRBD1. Trimming at V came to 4 bases and at J to 1 base, leaving 1 base not matched to a gene. This CDR3 is 14 amino acids long. Germline-derived CDR1 and CDR2 are SGHVS and FQNEAQ. The CDR3 loop is CASSSDRGQETQYF. The CDR3 DNA reads TGTGCCAGCAGCTCGGACAGGGGCCAAGAGACCCAGTACTTC.

V gene TRBV4-1 combines with J gene TRBJ2-7; no reliable D call. Trimming took off 0 bases at V and 6 bases at J, with 12 bases between the two ends. Germline CDR1 MGHRA, CDR2 YSYEKL. The CDR3 contains 14 residues. The DNA for the CDR3 is TGCGCCAGCAGCCAAGATCGAACAGACGCCGAGCAGTACTTC. This codes for CASSQDRTDAEQYF.

This chain's CDR3 is CASSLYRDRGDEQFF. CDR3 coding DNA: TGTGCCAGCAGTTTGTACCGGGACAGGGGGGATGAGCAGTTCTTC. The chain joins TRBV28 to TRBJ2-1, with 11 bases aligning to TRBD1. This CDR3 contains 15 residues. The germline V gene has CDR1 MDHEN and CDR2 SYDVKM. V lost 3 bases, J lost 8 bases, and 6 bases stayed unmatched.

V and J are TRBV7-9 and TRBJ2-1; D might be TRBD2 (6 bases). V lost 5 bases and J lost 2, with 19 bases in between. Germline loops: CDR1 SEHNR, CDR2 FQNEAQ (reference sequence). CDR3 length: 17 amino acids. The CDR3 nucleotides read TGTGCCAGCAGCCCAGTGGGGTCAGGGAGGACCTACAATGAGCAGTTCTTC. Translation: CASSPVGSGRTYNEQFF.

Here the CDR3 DNA reads TGTGCCAGCAAGGACTCATTCACAGATACGCAGTATTTT. It is translated as CASKDSFTDTQYF. The rearrangement joins TRBV27 to TRBJ2-3, with D perhaps TRBD2 (5 bases). The V end lost 7 bases, the J end lost 2 bases, and 10 bases lay between the germline ends. The CDR3 loop spans 13 amino acids. From germline, CDR1 is MNHEY and CDR2 SMNVEV (reference sequence).

The V gene is TRBV5-5, the J gene TRBJ1-2; a weak D match, TRBD1 (5 bases). This CDR3 has 14 amino acids. V shed 6 bases and J shed 3 bases, with 15 bases lying between them. Germline V gives CDR1 SGHKS, CDR2 YYEKEE (reference sequence). The CDR3 nucleotides read TGTGCCAGCATCACCGGGCCGACAGACTATGGCTACACCTTC. Protein product: CASITGPTDYGYTF.

This clone has a single count. The rearrangement joins TRBV19 to TRBJ2-2, with 9 bases identical to TRBD2. The J segment lost 5 bases and the V segment lost 4 bases, leaving 5 bases of the junction unmatched. Germline V CDR1 and CDR2: LNHDA, SQIVND (reference sequence). The CDR3 is made up of 15 amino acids. In DNA, the CDR3 is TGTGCCAGTAGTAGGGCTAGCGGGGCTACCGGGGAGCTGTTTTTT. It yields the protein CASSRASGATGELFF.

The J gene is TRBJ2-1, the V gene TRBV7-3; tentatively, D is TRBD1 or TRBD2 (5 bases each). There are 15 residues in the CDR3. The V and J ends lost 5 bases and 0 bases respectively, with 11 bases between them. CDR1 SGHTA and CDR2 FQGTGA come from the germline V gene. DNA for the CDR3: TGTGCCAGCAGCGGACTGGGGGACTCCTACAATGAGCAGTTCTTC. It specifies CASSGLGDSYNEQFF.

The chain employs TRBV7-8 and TRBJ2-7; D possibly uses TRBD1 or TRBD2 (5 bases each). Germline CDR1 SGHVS, CDR2 FQNEAQ. Trimming took 0 bases from V and 4 from J, leaving 10 bases between them. This CDR3 is built from 14 residues. For the CDR3, the DNA is TGTGCCAGCAGCTTAGCAGGGACGACTTACGAGCAGTACTTC. Translation: CASSLAGTTYEQYF.

V usage is TRBV6-6 and J usage is TRBJ2-1, with 7 bases that match TRBD2. The junction had 10 bases not matched to a gene; V was cut back by 6 bases and J by 8 bases. CDR3 length equals 14 residues. Germline values: CDR1 MNHNY, CDR2 SVGAGI (reference sequence). The CDR3 spells CASSWWEGVDEQFF. As DNA, the CDR3 is TGTGCCAGCAGCTGGTGGGAGGGAGTCGATGAGCAGTTCTTC.

The V and J genes are TRBV4-3 and TRBJ2-5, with D hard to call. Germline V gene data show CDR1 as LGHNA and CDR2 as YSLEER. Trimming removed 0 bases from V and 9 bases from J, with 8 bases in between. This CDR3 has 12 residues. The CDR3 spells CASSQDSSAQYF. The CDR3 bases are TGCGCCAGCAGCCAAGATTCCTCGGCCCAGTACTTC.

The chain joins TRBV27 to TRBJ1-4; 8 positions agree with TRBD1. Germline CDR1 reads MNHEY; CDR2 reads SMNVEV (reference sequence). The CDR3 totals 16 residues. The V gene end was trimmed by 5 bases and the J gene end by 5 bases; junction bases not matched to a gene: 10. CDR3 sequence (DNA): TGTGCCAGCAGTCCCTCAGGGGGCAGAGTCAATGAAAAACTGTTTTTT. It encodes CASSPSGGRVNEKLFF.